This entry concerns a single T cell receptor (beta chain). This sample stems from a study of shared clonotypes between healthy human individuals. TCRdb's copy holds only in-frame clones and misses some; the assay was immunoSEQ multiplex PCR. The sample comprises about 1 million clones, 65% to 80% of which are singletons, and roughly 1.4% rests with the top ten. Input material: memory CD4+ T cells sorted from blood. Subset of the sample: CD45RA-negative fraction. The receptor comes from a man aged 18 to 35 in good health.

CDR3 region: CASSLTGEVYEQYF. Here the CDR3 DNA reads TGCGCCAGCAGCTTGACAGGGGAGGTCTACGAGCAGTACTTC. The chain links TRBV5-1 to TRBJ2-7, with a tentative D call TRBD1 (7 bases). Trimming pared 1 base from V and 3 bases from J, leaving 11 bases between. CDR1 and CDR2 from the germline V gene are SGHRS and YFSETQ. This CDR3 comprises 14 residues. Using reference TRBV5-1 and TRBJ2-7 for the parts outside the CDR3, the full variable domain is KAGVTQTPRYLIKTRGQQVTLSCSPISGHRSVSWYQQTPGQGLQFLFEYFSETQRNKGNFPGRFSGRQFSNSRSEMNVSTLELGDSALYLCASSLTGEVYEQYFGPGTRLTVT.